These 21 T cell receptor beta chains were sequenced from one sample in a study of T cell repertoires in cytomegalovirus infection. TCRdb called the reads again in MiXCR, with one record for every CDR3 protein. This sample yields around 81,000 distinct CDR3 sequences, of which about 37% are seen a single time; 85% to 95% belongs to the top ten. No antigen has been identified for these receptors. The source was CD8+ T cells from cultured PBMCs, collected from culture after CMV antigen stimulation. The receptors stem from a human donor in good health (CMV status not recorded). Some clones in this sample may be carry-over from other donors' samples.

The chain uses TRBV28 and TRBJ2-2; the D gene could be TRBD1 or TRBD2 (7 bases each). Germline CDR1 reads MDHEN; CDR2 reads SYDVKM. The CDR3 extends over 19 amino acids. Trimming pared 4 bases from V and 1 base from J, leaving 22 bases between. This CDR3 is CASSSPGGGDPRNTGELFF. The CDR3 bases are TGTGCCAGCAGTTCCCCAGGGGGGGGCGATCCTAGGAACACCGGGGAGCTGTTTTTT.

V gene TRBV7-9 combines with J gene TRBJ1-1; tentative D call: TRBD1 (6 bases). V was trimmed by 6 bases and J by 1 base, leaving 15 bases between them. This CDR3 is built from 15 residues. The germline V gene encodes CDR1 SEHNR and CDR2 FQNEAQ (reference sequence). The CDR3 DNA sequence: TGTGCCAGCAGGAAGGGGGGGGGGCGGAACACTGAAGCTTTCTTT. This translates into CASRKGGGRNTEAFF.

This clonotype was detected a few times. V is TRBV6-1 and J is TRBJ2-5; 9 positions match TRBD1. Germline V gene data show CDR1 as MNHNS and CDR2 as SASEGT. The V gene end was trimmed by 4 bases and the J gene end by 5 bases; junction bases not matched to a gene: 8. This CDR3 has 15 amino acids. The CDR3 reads CASSARDRVVETQYF. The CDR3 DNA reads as TGTGCCAGCAGTGCCCGGGACAGGGTGGTTGAGACCCAGTACTTC.

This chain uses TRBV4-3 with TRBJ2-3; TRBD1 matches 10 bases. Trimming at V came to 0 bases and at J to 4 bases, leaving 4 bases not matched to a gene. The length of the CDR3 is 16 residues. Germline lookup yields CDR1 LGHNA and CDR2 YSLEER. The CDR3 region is CASSQEPGTGADTQYF. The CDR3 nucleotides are TGCGCCAGCAGCCAAGAACCCGGGACAGGGGCAGATACGCAGTATTTT.

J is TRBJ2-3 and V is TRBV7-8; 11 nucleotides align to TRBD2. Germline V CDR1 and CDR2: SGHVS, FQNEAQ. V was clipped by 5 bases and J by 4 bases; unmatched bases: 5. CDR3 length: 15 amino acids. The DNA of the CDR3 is TGTGCCAGCAGCCACCTAGCGGGGGGTGCAGATACGCAGTATTTT. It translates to CASSHLAGGADTQYF. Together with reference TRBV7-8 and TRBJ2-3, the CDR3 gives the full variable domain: GAGVSQSPRYKVAKRGQDVALRCDPISGHVSLFWYQQALGQGPEFLTYFQNEAQLDKSGLPSDRFFAERPEGSVSTLKIQRTQQEDSAVYLCASSHLAGGADTQYFGPGTRLTVL.

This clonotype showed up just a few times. Written as DNA, the CDR3 is TGTGCCAGCAGCTCCGGACAGGGACCCTCTGGGGCCAACGTCCTGACTTTC. The encoded protein is CASSSGQGPSGANVLTF. This chain connects TRBV28 to TRBJ2-6; 8 bases fit TRBD1. V dropped 6 bases and J dropped 0; count of bases not matched to a gene: 7. The CDR3 spans 17 residues. CDR1 MDHEN and CDR2 SYDVKM come from the germline V gene.

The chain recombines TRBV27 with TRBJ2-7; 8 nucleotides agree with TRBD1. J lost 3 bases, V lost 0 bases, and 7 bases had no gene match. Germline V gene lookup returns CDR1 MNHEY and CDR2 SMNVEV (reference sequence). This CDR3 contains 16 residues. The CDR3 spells CASSLSGTGPYYEQYF. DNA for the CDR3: TGTGCCAGCAGTTTATCCGGGACAGGCCCATACTACGAGCAGTACTTC.

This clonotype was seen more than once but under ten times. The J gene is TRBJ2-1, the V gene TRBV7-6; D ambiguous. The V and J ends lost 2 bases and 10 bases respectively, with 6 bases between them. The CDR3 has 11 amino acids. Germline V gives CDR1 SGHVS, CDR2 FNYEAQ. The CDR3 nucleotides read TGTGCCAGCAGCTTATACGGGGAGCAGTTCTTC. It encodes CASSLYGEQFF. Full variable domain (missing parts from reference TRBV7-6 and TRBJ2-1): GAGVSQSPRYKVTKRGQDVALRCDPISGHVSLYWYRQALGQGPEFLTYFNYEAQQDKSGLPNDRFSAERPEGSISTLTIQRTEQRDSAMYRCASSLYGEQFFGPGTRLTVL.

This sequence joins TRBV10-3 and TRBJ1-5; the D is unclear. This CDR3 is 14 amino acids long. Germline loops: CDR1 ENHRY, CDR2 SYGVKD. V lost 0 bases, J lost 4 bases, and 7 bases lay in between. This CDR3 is CAISESLGNQPQHF. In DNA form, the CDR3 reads TGTGCCATCAGTGAGTCATTAGGGAATCAGCCCCAGCATTTT.

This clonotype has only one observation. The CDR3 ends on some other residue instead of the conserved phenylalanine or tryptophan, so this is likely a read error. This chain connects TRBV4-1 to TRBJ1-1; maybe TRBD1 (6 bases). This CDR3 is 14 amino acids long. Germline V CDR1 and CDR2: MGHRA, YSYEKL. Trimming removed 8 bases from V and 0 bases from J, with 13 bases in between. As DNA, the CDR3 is TGCGCCAGCGCCGCAGGACAGATGAACACTGAAGCTTTCTCT. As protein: CASAAGQMNTEAFS.

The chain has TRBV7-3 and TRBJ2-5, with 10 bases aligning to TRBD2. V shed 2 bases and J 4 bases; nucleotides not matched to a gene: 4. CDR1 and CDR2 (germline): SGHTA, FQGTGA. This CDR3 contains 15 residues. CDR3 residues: CASSLERGGLETQYF. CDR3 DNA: TGTGCCAGCAGCTTAGAGCGGGGGGGCTTAGAGACCCAGTACTTC.

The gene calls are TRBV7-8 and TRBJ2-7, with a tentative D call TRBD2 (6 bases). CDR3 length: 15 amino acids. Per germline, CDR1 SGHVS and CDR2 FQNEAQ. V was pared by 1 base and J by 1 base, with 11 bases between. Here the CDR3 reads CASSLVGGSSYEQYF. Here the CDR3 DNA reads TGTGCCAGCAGCTTAGTCGGGGGATCTTCCTACGAGCAGTACTTC.

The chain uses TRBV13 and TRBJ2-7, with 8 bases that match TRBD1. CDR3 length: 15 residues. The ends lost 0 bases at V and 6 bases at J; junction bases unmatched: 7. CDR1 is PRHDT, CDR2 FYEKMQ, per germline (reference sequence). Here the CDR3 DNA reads TGTGCCAGCAGCTTAGGGTCGGCACAGGGGGGCGAGCAGTACTTC. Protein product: CASSLGSAQGGEQYF.

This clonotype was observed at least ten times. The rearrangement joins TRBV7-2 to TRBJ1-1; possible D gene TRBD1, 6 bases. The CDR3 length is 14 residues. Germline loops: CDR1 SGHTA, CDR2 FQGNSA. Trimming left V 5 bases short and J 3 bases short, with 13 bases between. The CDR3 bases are TGTGCCAGCAGCAGAAGGGCAGGGGACACTGAAGCTTTCTTT. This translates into CASSRRAGDTEAFF.

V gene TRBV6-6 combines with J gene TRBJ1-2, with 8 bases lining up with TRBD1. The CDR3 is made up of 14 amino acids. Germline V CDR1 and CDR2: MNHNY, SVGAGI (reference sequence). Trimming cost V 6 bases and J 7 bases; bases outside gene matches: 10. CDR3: CASRINRGGFGYTF. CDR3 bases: TGTGCCAGCAGAATCAACAGGGGGGGATTTGGCTACACCTTC.

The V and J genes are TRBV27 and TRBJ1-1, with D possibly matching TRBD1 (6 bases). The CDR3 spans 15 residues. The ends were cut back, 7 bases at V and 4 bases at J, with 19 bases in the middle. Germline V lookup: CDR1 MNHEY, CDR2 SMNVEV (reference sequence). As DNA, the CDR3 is TGTGCCAGCACCCTAAGGGGGGGTTTGAGCACTGAAGCTTTCTTT. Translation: CASTLRGGLSTEAFF.

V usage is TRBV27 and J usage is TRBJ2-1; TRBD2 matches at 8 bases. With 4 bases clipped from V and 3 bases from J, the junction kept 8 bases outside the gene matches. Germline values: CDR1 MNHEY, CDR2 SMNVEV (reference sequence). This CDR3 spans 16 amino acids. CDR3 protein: CASSWTSREDYNEQFF. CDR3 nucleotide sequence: TGTGCCAGCAGTTGGACTAGCAGAGAAGACTACAATGAGCAGTTCTTC.

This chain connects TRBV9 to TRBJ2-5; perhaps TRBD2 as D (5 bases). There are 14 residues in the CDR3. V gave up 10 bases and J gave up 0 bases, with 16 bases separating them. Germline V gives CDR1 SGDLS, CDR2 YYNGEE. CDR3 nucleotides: TGTGCCGTCAGAGTCCGGGGAAACCAAGAGACCCAGTACTTC. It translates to CAVRVRGNQETQYF.

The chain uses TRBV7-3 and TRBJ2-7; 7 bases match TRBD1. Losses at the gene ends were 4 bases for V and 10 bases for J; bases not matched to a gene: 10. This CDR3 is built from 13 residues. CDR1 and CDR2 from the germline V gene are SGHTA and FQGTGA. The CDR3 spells CASSSPGQMFQYF. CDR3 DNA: TGTGCCAGCAGCTCACCGGGACAGATGTTCCAGTACTTC.

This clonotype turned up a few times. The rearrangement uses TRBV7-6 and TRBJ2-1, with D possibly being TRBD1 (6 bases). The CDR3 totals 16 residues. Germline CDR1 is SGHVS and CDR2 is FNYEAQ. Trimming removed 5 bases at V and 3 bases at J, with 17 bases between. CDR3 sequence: CASSPRTVELYNEQFF. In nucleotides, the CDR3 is TGTGCCAGCAGCCCTAGGACAGTTGAGCTCTACAATGAGCAGTTCTTC.

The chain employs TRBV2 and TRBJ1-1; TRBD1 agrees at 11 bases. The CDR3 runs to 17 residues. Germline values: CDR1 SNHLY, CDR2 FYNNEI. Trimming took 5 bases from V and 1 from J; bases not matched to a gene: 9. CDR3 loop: CASSRTGGAGRNTEAFF. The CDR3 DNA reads TGTGCCAGCAGTCGGACAGGGGGCGCGGGTAGGAACACTGAAGCTTTCTTT.